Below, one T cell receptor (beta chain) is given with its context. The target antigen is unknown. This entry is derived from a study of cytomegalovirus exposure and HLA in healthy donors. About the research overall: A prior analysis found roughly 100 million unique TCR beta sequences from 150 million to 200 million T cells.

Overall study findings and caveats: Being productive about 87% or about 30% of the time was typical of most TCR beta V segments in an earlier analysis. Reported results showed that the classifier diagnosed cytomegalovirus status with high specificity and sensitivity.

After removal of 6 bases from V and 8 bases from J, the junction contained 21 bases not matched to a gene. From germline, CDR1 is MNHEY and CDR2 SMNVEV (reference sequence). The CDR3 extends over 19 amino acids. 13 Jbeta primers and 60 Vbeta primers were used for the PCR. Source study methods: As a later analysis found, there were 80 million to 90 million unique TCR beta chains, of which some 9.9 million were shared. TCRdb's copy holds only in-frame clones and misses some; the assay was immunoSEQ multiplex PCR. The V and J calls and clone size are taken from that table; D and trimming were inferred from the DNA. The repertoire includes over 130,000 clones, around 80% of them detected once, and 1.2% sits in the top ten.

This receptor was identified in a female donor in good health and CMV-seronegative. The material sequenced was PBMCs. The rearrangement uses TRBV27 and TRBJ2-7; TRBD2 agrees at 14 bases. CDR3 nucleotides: TGTGCCAGCAGGGCCACCTTGGGACAGGGACTAGCGGGAGTACGTAAGCAGTACTTC. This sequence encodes CASRATLGQGLAGVRKQYF.